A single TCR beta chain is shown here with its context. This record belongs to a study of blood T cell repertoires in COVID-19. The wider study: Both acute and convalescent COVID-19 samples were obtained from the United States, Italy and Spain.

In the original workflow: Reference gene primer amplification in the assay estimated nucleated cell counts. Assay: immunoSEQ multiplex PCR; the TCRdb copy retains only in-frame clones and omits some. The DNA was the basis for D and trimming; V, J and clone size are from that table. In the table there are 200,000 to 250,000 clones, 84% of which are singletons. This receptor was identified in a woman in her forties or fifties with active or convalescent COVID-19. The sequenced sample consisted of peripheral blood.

Here the CDR3 DNA reads TGCGCCAGCAGCTTGGGAAGGGGCGAGGATCAGCCCCAGCATTTT. Translating it yields CASSLGRGEDQPQHF. This chain connects TRBV5-1 to TRBJ1-5, with D tentatively TRBD1 (5 bases). Germline CDR1 reads SGHRS; CDR2 reads YFSETQ. The CDR3 is 15 residues long. The ends were cut back, 0 bases at V and 5 bases at J, with 12 bases in the middle. The full variable domain, its missing parts supplied by reference TRBV5-1 and TRBJ1-5, is KAGVTQTPRYLIKTRGQQVTLSCSPISGHRSVSWYQQTPGQGLQFLFEYFSETQRNKGNFPGRFSGRQFSNSRSEMNVSTLELGDSALYLCASSLGRGEDQPQHFGDGTRLSIL.